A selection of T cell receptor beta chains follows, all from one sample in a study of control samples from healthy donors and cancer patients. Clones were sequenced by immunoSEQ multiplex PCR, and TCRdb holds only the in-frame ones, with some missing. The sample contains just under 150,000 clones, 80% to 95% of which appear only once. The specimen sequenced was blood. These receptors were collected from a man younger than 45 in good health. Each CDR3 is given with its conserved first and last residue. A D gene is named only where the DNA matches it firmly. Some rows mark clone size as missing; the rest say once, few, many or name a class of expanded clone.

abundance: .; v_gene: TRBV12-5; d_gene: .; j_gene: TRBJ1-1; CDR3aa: CASGLGRTNTEAFF; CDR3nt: TGTGCTAGTGGCCTCGGACGGACGAACACTGAAGCTTTCTTT
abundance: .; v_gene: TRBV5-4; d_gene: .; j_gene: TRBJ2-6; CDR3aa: CASSLAVRASGANVLTF; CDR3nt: TGTGCCAGCAGCTTGGCCGTCAGGGCCTCTGGGGCCAACGTCCTGACTTTC
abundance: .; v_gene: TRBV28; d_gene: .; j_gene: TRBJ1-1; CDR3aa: CASSFRDAEAFF; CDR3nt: TGTGCCAGCAGTTTCCGGGACGCTGAAGCTTTCTTT
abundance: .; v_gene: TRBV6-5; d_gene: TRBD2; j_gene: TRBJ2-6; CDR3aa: CASRGLASGANVLTF; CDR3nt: TGTGCCAGCAGGGGACTAGCCTCTGGGGCCAACGTCCTGACTTTC
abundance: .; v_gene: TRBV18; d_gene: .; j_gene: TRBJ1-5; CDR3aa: CASSPEGDQPQHF; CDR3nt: TGTGCCAGCTCACCCGAGGGGGATCAGCCCCAGCATTTT
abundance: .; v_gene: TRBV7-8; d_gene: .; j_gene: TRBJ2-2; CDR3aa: CAGDTGELFF; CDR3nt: TGTGCGGGAGACACCGGGGAGCTGTTTTTT
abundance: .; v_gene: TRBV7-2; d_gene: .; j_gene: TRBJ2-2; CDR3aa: CASSLEASGDTGELFF; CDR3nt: TGTGCCAGCAGCTTAGAGGCTTCAGGGGACACCGGGGAGCTGTTTTTT
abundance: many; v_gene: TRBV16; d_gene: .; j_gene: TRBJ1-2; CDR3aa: CASSQSAQGSYGYTF; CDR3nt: TGTGCCAGCAGCCAATCGGCGCAGGGTAGCTATGGCTACACCTTC
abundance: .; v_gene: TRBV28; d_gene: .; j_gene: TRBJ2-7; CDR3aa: CASSFPGTYEQYF; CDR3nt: TGTGCCAGCAGTTTTCCCGGAACCTACGAGCAGTACTTC
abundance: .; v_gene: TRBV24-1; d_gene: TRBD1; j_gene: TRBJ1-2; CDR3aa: CATSDTRTGEVYGYTF; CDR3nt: TGTGCCACCAGTGATACGCGGACAGGGGAGGTCTATGGCTACACCTTC
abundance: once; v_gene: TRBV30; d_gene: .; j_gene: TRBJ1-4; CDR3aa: CAWSLSGEKLFF; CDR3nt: TGTGCCTGGAGTCTGTCTGGTGAAAAACTGTTTTTT
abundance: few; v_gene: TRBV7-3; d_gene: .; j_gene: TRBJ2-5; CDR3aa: CASSLAGETQYF; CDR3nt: TGTGCCAGCAGCTTAGCGGGGGAGACCCAGTACTTC